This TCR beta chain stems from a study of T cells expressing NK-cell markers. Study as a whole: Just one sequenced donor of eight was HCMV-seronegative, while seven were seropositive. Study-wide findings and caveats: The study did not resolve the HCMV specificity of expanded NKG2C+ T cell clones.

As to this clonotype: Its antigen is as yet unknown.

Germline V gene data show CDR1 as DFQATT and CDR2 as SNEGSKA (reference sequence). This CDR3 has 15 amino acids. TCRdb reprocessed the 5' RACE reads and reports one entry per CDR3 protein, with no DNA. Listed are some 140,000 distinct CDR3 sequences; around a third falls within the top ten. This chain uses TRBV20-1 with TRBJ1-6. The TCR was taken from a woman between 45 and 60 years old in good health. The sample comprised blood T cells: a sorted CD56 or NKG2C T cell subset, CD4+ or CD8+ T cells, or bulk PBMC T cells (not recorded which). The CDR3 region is CSARDGSSYNSPLHF.